One sample yielded the 11 T cell receptor beta chains listed below, sequenced in a study of Graves' ophthalmopathy and Graves' hyperthyroidism. TCR beta CDR3 amplification used RNA transcripts. The library came from an HTBI-primed first-round RT-PCR and a second-round multiplex PCR. TCRdb reprocessed the multiplex PCR reads via MiXCR and lists one record per CDR3 protein. The sample consists of about 390,000 distinct CDR3 sequences, 17% of them appearing once. Input material: peripheral blood. The receptor source for this set is an adult woman with stable Graves' hyperthyroidism.

In this sample, this clonotype turned up many times. The chain links TRBV10-2 to TRBJ2-7; D unresolved. V dropped 6 bases and J dropped 12 bases, with 18 bases sitting between them. The CDR3 totals 12 residues. From germline, CDR1 is WSHSY and CDR2 SAAADI. The CDR3 bases are TGCGCCAGCAGCCCTACCTGGCAACCGCGGTACTTC. Translation gives CASSPTWQPRYF.

This clonotype was found many times. The chain recombines TRBV27 with TRBJ1-1; possibly TRBD1 for D (6 bases). In germline, CDR1 is MNHEY, CDR2 SMNVEV (reference sequence). This CDR3 comprises 13 residues. The V end was cut by 8 bases, the J end by 6 bases, with 16 bases between. CDR3 residues: CASLGGGRAEAFF. The CDR3 bases are TGTGCCAGCCTAGGGGGTGGAAGGGCTGAAGCTTTCTTT.

There are many counts of this clonotype. The chain carries TRBV6-4 and TRBJ2-5; the match to TRBD2 covers 7 bases. V shed 2 bases, J shed 2 bases, and the junction held 8 bases outside the gene matches. The CDR3 consists of 16 residues. Germline V CDR1 and CDR2: MRHNA, SNTAGT. The CDR3 DNA reads TGTGCCAGCAGTGACCCTAGGACTAGGGTTCAAGAGACCCAGTACTTC. Encoded protein: CASSDPRTRVQETQYF.

In this sample, this clonotype turned up many times. The chain links TRBV12-3 or TRBV12-4 to TRBJ1-5; D is undetermined. The germline V and J ends were trimmed by 3 bases and 1 base, with 13 bases remaining between them. CDR3 length equals 16 residues. This chain's CDR3 is CASSLDMDWSNQPQHF. In DNA, the CDR3 is TGTGCCAGCAGTTTGGATATGGACTGGAGCAATCAGCCCCAGCATTTT.

The V gene is TRBV6-1, the J gene TRBJ2-6; D uncertain. Germline values: CDR1 MNHNS, CDR2 SASEGT. The CDR3 loop spans 14 amino acids. Deletions cut 3 bases from V and 1 base from J, with 4 bases between. The CDR3 region is CASSDGSGANVLTF. The CDR3 DNA reads as TGTGCCAGCAGTGATGGGTCTGGGGCCAACGTCCTGACTTTC.

The chain employs TRBV15 and TRBJ2-2, with 9 bases fitting TRBD2. Germline values: CDR1 LNHNV, CDR2 YYDKDF (reference sequence). The V segment lost 0 bases and the J segment 2 bases; nucleotides outside the gene matches: 7. The CDR3 consists of 18 residues. The CDR3: CATSRDPSGVPNTGELFF. DNA of the CDR3: TGTGCCACCAGCAGAGATCCTAGCGGGGTCCCCAACACCGGGGAGCTGTTTTTT.

This clonotype was observed many times. The V and J genes are TRBV10-3 and TRBJ1-2, with D perhaps TRBD1 (6 bases). The germline CDR1 and CDR2 sequences are ENHRY and SYGVKD. The CDR3 totals 13 residues. V was shortened by 5 bases and J by 6 bases, with 13 bases between the two germline ends. The CDR3 nucleotides read TGTGCCATCAGTAACCTGGACAGTAATGGCTACACCTTC. It translates to CAISNLDSNGYTF.

At least ten counts were recorded for this clonotype. The gene calls are TRBV12-3 or TRBV12-4 and TRBJ2-7; 11 positions match TRBD2. The CDR3 covers 15 residues. J lost 5 bases, V lost 6 bases, and 9 bases had no gene match. CDR3 in DNA: TGTGCCAGCAGATTTAGCGGGAGGGCCCTGAACGAGCAGTACTTC. This sequence encodes CASRFSGRALNEQYF.

CDR3 DNA: TGTGCCAGCAGTGAAGCGGAAGGACAGCTAGTTTCACCCCTCCACTTT. This translates into CASSEAEGQLVSPLHF. This sequence joins TRBV2 and TRBJ1-6; tentative D call: TRBD1 (6 bases). Germline V gene data show CDR1 as SNHLY and CDR2 as FYNNEI. V was cut by 0 bases and J by 9 bases, with 15 bases left in between. This CDR3 has 16 residues.

This clonotype was seen at least ten times. The chain carries TRBV28 and TRBJ1-1; the D is unclear. The V gene's germline CDR1 is MDHEN and CDR2 SYDVKM. This CDR3 is built from 14 residues. The ends were cut back, 2 bases at V and 7 bases at J, with 14 bases in the middle. CDR3 residues: CASSLQSPGLEAFF. The CDR3 bases are TGTGCCAGCAGTTTACAGAGTCCTGGGCTTGAAGCTTTCTTT.

At least ten counts were recorded for this clonotype. J is TRBJ2-5 and V is TRBV20-1, with D perhaps given as TRBD1 or TRBD2 (5 bases each). The CDR3 has 13 amino acids. Trimming took 7 bases from V and 5 from J, leaving 17 bases between them. The V gene's germline CDR1 is DFQATT and CDR2 SNEGSKA (reference sequence). The chain's CDR3 is CSVNRGVYETQYF. The CDR3 bases are TGCAGTGTCAACCGAGGGGTTTACGAGACCCAGTACTTC.